This T cell receptor (beta chain) was sequenced in a study of blood T cell repertoires in COVID-19. Measured with immunoSEQ multiplex PCR; TCRdb has only the in-frame clones, and not every one. The profile shows 270,000 or so clones, about nine tenths of them singletons. This TCR came from a woman aged 40 to 50 who had recovered from COVID-19. Sequencing used peripheral blood.

CDR3 loop: CASTWQGRAEPQHF. The CDR3 nucleotides read TGTGCCAGCACTTGGCAGGGGCGAGCAGAGCCCCAGCATTTT. The rearrangement uses TRBV28 and TRBJ1-5, with a possible D match to TRBD1 (6 bases). Germline V gives CDR1 MDHEN, CDR2 SYDVKM. Trimming cost V 7 bases and J 8 bases, with 18 bases left between them. There are 14 residues in the CDR3. The variable domain in full, with the rest retrieved from reference TRBV28 and TRBJ1-5, is DVKVTQSSRYLVKRTGEKVFLECVQDMDHENMFWYRQDPGLGLRLIYFSYDVKMKEKGDIPEGYSVSREKKERFSLILESASTNQTSMYLCASTWQGRAEPQHFGDGTRLSIL.